These 12 T cell receptor beta chains originate from one sample sequenced in a study of regulatory T cells in long-lasting Graves disease. Stated time point: newly diagnosed GD, antithyroid drugs for less than 3 months. PBMCs provided the RNA from which the TCR library was made. HTBI primers from iRepertoire and Arm-PCR of CDR3 regions yielded the TCR beta libraries. From the multiplex PCR reads, TCRdb called clonotypes with MiXCR, one entry per CDR3 protein. There are roughly 420,000 distinct CDR3 sequences in the sample; 13% to 15% occur only once, and over 15% lies in the top ten. These data are also associated with another study on T cells in Graves' hyperthyroidism and ophthalmopathy.

The sample consisted of peripheral blood mononuclear cells (PBMCs), taken at new diagnosis, from a patient treated with antithyroid drugs. The receptors here all came from a woman in her forties or fifties with Graves disease.

This clonotype was detected only a few times. A read error may produce the germline difference seen at one junction end. This chain links TRBV5-1 with TRBJ1-5; D not certain. The germline V gene encodes CDR1 SGHRS and CDR2 YFSETQ. The CDR3 consists of 14 residues. The CDR3 DNA is TGTGCCAGCAGCTTTTCAGTTAGCAATCAGCCCCAGCATTTT. Protein sequence: CASSFSVSNQPQHF. The full variable domain, with the rest looked up from reference TRBV5-1 and TRBJ1-5, is KAGVTQTPRYLIKTRGQQVTLSCSPISGHRSVSWYQQTPGQGLQFLFEYFSETQRNKGNFPGRFSGRQFSNSRSEMNVSTLELGDSALYLCASSFSVSNQPQHFGDGTRLSIL.

J is TRBJ2-3 and V is TRBV7-9; D remains unclear. Trimming left V 2 bases short and J 1 base short, with 10 bases between. The CDR3 extends over 15 amino acids. Germline V lookup: CDR1 SEHNR, CDR2 FQNEAQ (reference sequence). The CDR3 loop is CASSLLAFRTDTQYF. CDR3 in DNA: TGTGCCAGCAGCTTACTGGCGTTTCGCACAGATACGCAGTATTTT.

In its sample, this clonotype was seen many times. The J gene is TRBJ2-2, the V gene TRBV28; 7 nucleotides agree with TRBD1. CDR1 is MDHEN and CDR2 is SYDVKM in the germline V gene. Trimming cost V 0 bases and J 1 base; bases outside gene matches: 5. The CDR3 is 17 residues long. The CDR3 sequence is CASSLWAGGWNTGELFF. For the CDR3, the DNA is TGTGCCAGCAGTTTATGGGCAGGGGGTTGGAACACCGGGGAGCTGTTTTTT.

The CDR3 reads CASSSGTGVEKLFF. The DNA of the CDR3 is TGTGCCAGCAGTTCCGGGACAGGGGTAGAAAAACTGTTTTTT. The chain carries TRBV28 and TRBJ1-4, with TRBD1 identical over 10 bases. CDR3 length: 14 residues. V gave up 4 bases and J gave up 8 bases; unmatched junction bases: 4. The germline gives CDR1 MDHEN, CDR2 SYDVKM.

The gene calls are TRBV5-1 and TRBJ2-3; no reliable D call. Germline V lookup: CDR1 SGHRS, CDR2 YFSETQ. The V end was cut by 4 bases, the J end by 4 bases, with 10 bases between. There are 13 residues in the CDR3. The CDR3 here is CASSHPGADTQYF. CDR3 DNA: TGCGCCAGCAGCCACCCTGGAGCAGATACGCAGTATTTT.

Details on this clonotype: Given a much more abundant clone one base away, this may be a read error. The chain employs TRBV2 and TRBJ1-1; D uncertain. Per germline, CDR1 SNHLY and CDR2 FYNNEI. The CDR3 length is 11 residues. The V and J ends lost 5 bases and 9 bases respectively, with 10 bases between them. This CDR3 is CASSRRRQAFF. The CDR3 coding sequence is TGTGCCAGCAGTCGGAGGCGGCAAGCTTTCTTT.

This clonotype was counted a few times. The V call is TRBV3-1, the J call TRBJ2-3, with unresolved D. Germline loops: CDR1 LGHDT, CDR2 YNNKEL (reference sequence). V dropped 0 bases and J dropped 0 bases, with 7 bases sitting between them. The CDR3 is made up of 15 amino acids. For the CDR3, the DNA is TGTGCCAGCAGCCAAGACTGGGGTAGCACAGATACGCAGTATTTT. Translating it yields CASSQDWGSTDTQYF.

V and J are TRBV27 and TRBJ2-2; D remains ambiguous. The V end was cut by 8 bases, the J end by 3 bases, with 19 bases between. The CDR3 sequence is 16 residues long. The germline gives CDR1 MNHEY, CDR2 SMNVEV (reference sequence). Here the CDR3 reads CASPYPGASDTGELFF. CDR3 DNA: TGTGCCAGCCCTTACCCCGGAGCCTCGGACACCGGGGAGCTGTTTTTT.

In this sample, this clonotype turned up many times. This chain uses TRBV19 with TRBJ1-4; 7 bases fit TRBD1. V shed 6 bases, J shed 7 bases, and the junction held 11 bases outside the gene matches. The CDR3 loop spans 15 amino acids. Germline values: CDR1 LNHDA, CDR2 SQIVND (reference sequence). CDR3 amino acids: CASRIDRDDGEKLFF. CDR3 coding DNA: TGTGCCAGTAGAATCGACAGGGACGACGGTGAAAAACTGTTTTTT.

The sample holds many counts of this clonotype. V and J are TRBV5-1 and TRBJ1-1, with TRBD1 as a possible D gene (5 bases). CDR1 and CDR2 (germline): SGHRS, YFSETQ. V was cut by 2 bases and J by 3 bases, with 11 bases left in between. The CDR3 sequence is 14 residues long. The CDR3 is CASSFQGEDTEAFF. CDR3 DNA sequence: TGCGCCAGCAGCTTTCAAGGGGAGGACACTGAAGCTTTCTTT.

The chain combines TRBV19 with TRBJ1-5; no firm D call. The CDR3 sequence is 13 residues long. Germline CDR1 is LNHDA and CDR2 is SQIVND (reference sequence). V gave up 1 base and J gave up 6 bases, with 7 bases separating them. Here the CDR3 DNA reads TGTGCCAGTAGTATAGCCGCGGGTCAGCCCCAGCATTTT. Protein sequence: CASSIAAGQPQHF. Drawing the rest from reference TRBV19 and TRBJ1-5, the complete variable domain is DGGITQSPKYLFRKEGQNVTLSCEQNLNHDAMYWYRQDPGQGLRLIYYSQIVNDFQKGDIAEGYSVSREKKESFPLTVTSAQKNPTAFYLCASSIAAGQPQHFGDGTRLSIL.

This clonotype was seen many times. The chain links TRBV18 to TRBJ2-7; D is ambiguous. Looked up from germline, CDR1 is KGHSH and CDR2 is LQKENI. The CDR3 loop spans 14 amino acids. V lost 2 bases and J lost 2, with 10 bases in between. The CDR3 region is CASSPEPGTYEQYF. CDR3 in DNA: TGTGCCAGCTCACCAGAGCCAGGCACCTACGAGCAGTACTTC.